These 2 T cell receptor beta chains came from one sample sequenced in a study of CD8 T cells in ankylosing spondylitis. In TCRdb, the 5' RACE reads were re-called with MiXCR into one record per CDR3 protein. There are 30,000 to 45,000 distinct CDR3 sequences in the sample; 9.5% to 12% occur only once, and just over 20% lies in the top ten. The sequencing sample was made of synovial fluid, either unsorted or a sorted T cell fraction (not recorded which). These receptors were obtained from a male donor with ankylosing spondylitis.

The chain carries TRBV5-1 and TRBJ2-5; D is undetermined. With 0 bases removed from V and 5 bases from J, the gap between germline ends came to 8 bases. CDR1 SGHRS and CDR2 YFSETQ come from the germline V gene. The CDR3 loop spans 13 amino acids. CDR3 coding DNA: TGCGCCAGCAGCTTGGAGTCCCGTGAGACCCAGTACTTC. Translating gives CASSLESRETQYF.

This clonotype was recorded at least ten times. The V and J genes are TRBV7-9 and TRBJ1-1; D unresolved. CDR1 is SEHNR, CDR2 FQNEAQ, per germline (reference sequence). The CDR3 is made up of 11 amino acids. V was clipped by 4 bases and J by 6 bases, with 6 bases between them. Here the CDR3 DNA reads TGTGCCAGCAGCTATGATTCTGAAGCTTTCTTT. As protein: CASSYDSEAFF.